The 25 T cell receptor beta chains reported below all come from one sample, sequenced in a study of OX40 agonist ivuxolimab in advanced cancers. Libraries were prepared by immunoSEQ multiplex PCR; TCRdb keeps only in-frame clonotypes and omits some of them. The profile shows about 73,000 clones, around 90% of them singletons. Here the sequenced sample was CD4+ or CD8+ T cells sorted from blood, taken in a trial of the OX40 agonist ivuxolimab. These receptors all stem from an adult with an advanced solid tumor such as melanoma, head and neck, liver or kidney cancer.

This rearrangement joins TRBV6-6 to TRBJ2-3; 8 bases are shared with TRBD2. The trim removed 6 bases at V and 4 bases at J, leaving 12 bases unmatched. CDR1 and CDR2 (germline): MNHNY, SVGAGI (reference sequence). This CDR3 has 16 amino acids. Here the CDR3 DNA reads TGTGCCAGCAGGGGGCCCGGGACTAGTCGCGCAGATACGCAGTATTTT. Translating gives CASRGPGTSRADTQYF.

The genes are TRBV5-6 and TRBJ2-3; the match to TRBD2 covers 13 bases. V was clipped by 2 bases and J by 1 base; unmatched bases: 4. The CDR3 sequence is 17 residues long. CDR1 and CDR2 from the germline V gene are SGHDT and YYEEEE. The CDR3, as DNA: TGTGCCAGCAGCTTCGGACTAGCGGGAGCAGGCACAGATACGCAGTATTTT. As protein: CASSFGLAGAGTDTQYF.

This chain links TRBV5-1 with TRBJ2-5; no clear D gene. CDR3 length equals 12 residues. Per germline, CDR1 SGHRS and CDR2 YFSETQ. Trimming took off 1 base at V and 4 bases at J, with 5 bases between the two ends. This CDR3 is CASSLLGETQYF. CDR3 in DNA: TGCGCCAGCAGCTTGTTGGGAGAGACCCAGTACTTC.

The chain has TRBV10-3 and TRBJ2-2, with 7 bases that match TRBD1. V shed 8 bases, J shed 4 bases, and the junction held 19 bases outside the gene matches. Germline values: CDR1 ENHRY, CDR2 SYGVKD. The CDR3 sequence is 18 residues long. The chain's CDR3 is CAIASYSGQILSTGELFF. In DNA form, the CDR3 reads TGTGCCATCGCCTCGTATTCGGGACAGATTTTATCCACCGGGGAGCTGTTTTTT.

The chain has TRBV7-9 and TRBJ2-4, with 7 bases aligning to TRBD2. Per germline, CDR1 SEHNR and CDR2 FQNEAQ (reference sequence). The V gene end was trimmed by 2 bases and the J gene end by 7 bases; junction bases not matched to a gene: 5. The CDR3 sequence is 14 residues long. The CDR3 loop reads CASSLYQGGNIQYF. The CDR3 DNA sequence: TGTGCCAGCAGCTTATATCAGGGAGGGAACATTCAGTACTTC.

This chain joins TRBV5-3 and TRBJ2-4; D unclear. TRBV5-3 is placed among ORFs of uncertain function. This CDR3 comprises 10 residues. CDR3 loop: CAPGREVQYF. The DNA for the CDR3 is TGTGCTCCCGGGCGAGAGGTTCAGTACTTC.

The chain is built from TRBV28 and TRBJ2-1, with 7 bases identical to TRBD2. The germline CDR1 and CDR2 sequences are MDHEN and SYDVKM. CDR3 size: 16 residues. The V segment lost 8 bases and the J segment 2 bases; nucleotides outside the gene matches: 12. CDR3 nucleotide sequence: TGTGCCAGCTTTACTCTGGCGGGAGATCCCTACAATGAGCAGTTCTTC. Amino acids: CASFTLAGDPYNEQFF.

This clone has only a few counts. The chain employs TRBV7-2 and TRBJ2-3; TRBD2 matches at 8 bases. The CDR3 totals 17 residues. CDR1 is SGHTA and CDR2 is FQGNSA in the germline V gene. The junction had 15 bases not matched to a gene; V was cut back by 6 bases and J by 4 bases. CDR3 in DNA: TGTGCCAGCAGACACCGGCTAGAGCGGGAGCCCCCAGATACGCAGTATTTT. Translating gives CASRHRLEREPPDTQYF.

The table lists this clone with a count of one. This rearrangement joins TRBV11-2 to TRBJ1-4; D is unresolved. Deletions cut 0 bases from V and 8 bases from J, with 7 bases between. Per the germline V gene, CDR1 is SGHAT and CDR2 is FQNNGV. This CDR3 comprises 13 residues. The CDR3 nucleotides read TGTGCCAGCAGCTTAGATTTGGCAGAAAAACTGTTTTTT. This translates into CASSLDLAEKLFF. Supplemented by reference TRBV11-2 and TRBJ1-4, the full variable domain reads EAGVAQSPRYKIIEKRQSVAFWCNPISGHATLYWYQQILGQGPKLLIQFQNNGVVDDSQLPKDRFSAERLKGVDSTLKIQPAKLEDSAVYLCASSLDLAEKLFFGSGTQLSVL.

The gene calls are TRBV28 and TRBJ1-2; D not certain. The ends were cut back, 5 bases at V and 3 bases at J, with 13 bases in the middle. Looked up from germline, CDR1 is MDHEN and CDR2 is SYDVKM. This CDR3 has 14 residues. CDR3 sequence: CASSLPFQDYGYTF. CDR3 DNA: TGTGCCAGCAGTCTACCTTTCCAGGACTATGGCTACACCTTC.

The V call is TRBV30, the J call TRBJ1-4, with 8 bases lining up with TRBD1. The CDR3 sequence is 13 residues long. Germline CDR1 GTSNPN, CDR2 SVGIG (reference sequence). Trimming removed 0 bases from V and 8 bases from J; junction bases left unmatched: 2. The CDR3 spells CAWSVRQGEKLFF. DNA of the CDR3: TGTGCCTGGAGTGTGAGACAGGGGGAAAAACTGTTTTTT.

In this sample, this clone turned up once. The chain links TRBV5-4 to TRBJ2-7; TRBD1 matches at 9 bases. This CDR3 region has 14 residues. Germline V gene lookup returns CDR1 SGHNT and CDR2 YYREEE (reference sequence). V trimming: 4 bases; J trimming: 6 bases; junction bases outside the gene matches: 8. The CDR3 nucleotides are TGTGCCAGCAGCCCGGGACAGGGAAGGATCGAGCAGTACTTC. This sequence encodes CASSPGQGRIEQYF.

This CDR3 reads CASSIGTVAYYEQYF. The CDR3 DNA reads TGTGCCAGTAGTATAGGGACAGTAGCCTACTACGAGCAGTACTTC. The rearrangement links TRBV19 to TRBJ2-7; D may be TRBD1 (6 bases). Germline values: CDR1 LNHDA, CDR2 SQIVND (reference sequence). V lost 1 base and J 3 bases, leaving 13 bases between the germline ends. There are 15 residues in the CDR3.

The gene calls are TRBV6-1 and TRBJ1-5; the D is unclear. The CDR3 length is 13 residues. Germline lookup yields CDR1 MNHNS and CDR2 SASEGT. The V and J ends lost 6 bases and 5 bases respectively, with 11 bases between them. In DNA, the CDR3 is TGTGCCAGCAGGGTGACAATTGATCAGCCCCAGCATTTT. Translated: CASRVTIDQPQHF.

This chain links TRBV7-9 with TRBJ2-5; TRBD2 aligns across 9 bases. Trimming cost V 1 base and J 0 bases; bases outside gene matches: 6. This CDR3 spans 17 amino acids. Germline CDR1 is SEHNR and CDR2 is FQNEAQ (reference sequence). The CDR3 DNA follows: TGTGCCAGCAGCTTAGGGAGGCTAGCGGGGTACCAAGAGACCCAGTACTTC. Protein product: CASSLGRLAGYQETQYF.

The chain carries TRBV25-1 and TRBJ1-1; D gene unclear. This CDR3 has 14 amino acids. The germline V gene has CDR1 MGHDK and CDR2 SYGVNS. Trimming stripped 5 bases from V and 1 base from J, with 11 bases between. As DNA, the CDR3 is TGTGCCAGCAGTAAGTTGGGTGAGAACACTGAAGCTTTCTTT. Protein: CASSKLGENTEAFF. The full variable domain, in which reference TRBV25-1 and TRBJ1-1 provide the parts outside the CDR3, is EADIYQTPRYLVIGTGKKITLECSQTMGHDKMYWYQQDPGMELHLIHYSYGVNSTEKGDLSSESTVSRIRTEHFPLTLESARPSHTSQYLCASSKLGENTEAFFGQGTRLTVV.

This chain connects TRBV11-3 to TRBJ1-2; D unresolved. This CDR3 has 12 amino acids. V was pared by 5 bases and J by 7 bases, with 11 bases between. Germline V gene lookup returns CDR1 SGHNT and CDR2 YENEEA. CDR3 nucleotide sequence: TGTGCCAGCAGCCAAACTTTTAGTGGCTACACCTTC. This sequence encodes CASSQTFSGYTF.

The chain couples TRBV6-5 to TRBJ1-1; the D gene is possibly TRBD1 (6 bases). With 7 bases removed from V and 5 bases from J, the gap between germline ends came to 17 bases. Germline CDR1 reads MNHEY; CDR2 reads SVGAGI. The CDR3 has 14 residues. The CDR3 protein is CASKPGGRRTEAFF. The CDR3, as DNA: TGTGCCAGCAAACCGGGGGGCAGACGAACTGAAGCTTTCTTT.

J is TRBJ2-3 and V is TRBV19, with D perhaps matching TRBD1 (6 bases). Germline V CDR1 and CDR2: LNHDA, SQIVND (reference sequence). This CDR3 is built from 14 residues. Trimming pared 5 bases from V and 1 base from J, leaving 10 bases between. The CDR3 is CASSYQGRTDTQYF. The CDR3, as DNA: TGTGCCAGTAGTTATCAGGGGCGCACAGATACGCAGTATTTT.

The chain links TRBV5-1 to TRBJ1-2; 11 nucleotides align to TRBD1. V lost 4 bases and J lost 6; bases outside the gene matches: 8. The CDR3 has 15 amino acids. Looked up from germline, CDR1 is SGHRS and CDR2 is YFSETQ. The CDR3 loop is CASSGGQGVVNGYTF. The CDR3 region has the DNA TGCGCCAGCAGCGGGGGACAGGGGGTTGTCAATGGCTACACCTTC.

V is TRBV5-1 and J is TRBJ1-2, with TRBD1 matching 7 bases. The CDR3 is 16 residues long. Germline V gene data show CDR1 as SGHRS and CDR2 as YFSETQ. Germline trimming cut 0 bases from V and 6 bases from J; bases unmatched to any gene: 11. CDR3 sequence reads: CASSLGTGQLFHGYTF. CDR3 DNA sequence: TGCGCCAGCAGCTTGGGGACAGGCCAACTATTCCATGGCTACACCTTC.

Written as DNA, the CDR3 is TGTGCCAGCAGCTTAACGGGGATAGGTGGAGCTTTCTTT. Its translation: CASSLTGIGGAFF. The chain employs TRBV7-2 and TRBJ1-1; D gene unclear. V lost 2 bases and J 10 bases, leaving 14 bases between the germline ends. The germline gives CDR1 SGHTA, CDR2 FQGNSA. The CDR3 loop spans 13 amino acids.

This clone has a single count. This chain joins TRBV9 and TRBJ2-7, with D perhaps TRBD2 (5 bases). The CDR3 totals 14 residues. Germline V gene data show CDR1 as SGDLS and CDR2 as YYNGEE. The V end lost 0 bases, the J end lost 4 bases, and 11 bases lay between the germline ends. CDR3 DNA sequence: TGTGCCAGCAGCGTAGGGGGAGCTTTTTACGAGCAGTACTTC. This codes for CASSVGGAFYEQYF.

The gene calls are TRBV7-9 and TRBJ2-3; TRBD2 aligns across 7 bases. The CDR3 has 16 residues. Germline CDR1 is SEHNR and CDR2 is FQNEAQ (reference sequence). Trimming cost V 3 bases and J 0 bases; bases outside gene matches: 6. CDR3 DNA: TGTGCCAGCAGCTTTTTACTAGCGTTTAGCACAGATACGCAGTATTTT. The encoded protein is CASSFLLAFSTDTQYF.

V and J are TRBV11-2 and TRBJ1-2; D ambiguous. Trimming took off 3 bases at V and 5 bases at J, with 7 bases between the two ends. Germline CDR1 reads SGHAT; CDR2 reads FQNNGV. The CDR3 sequence is 12 residues long. CDR3 nucleotides: TGTGCCAGCAGCTTGAGTTCATATGGCTACACCTTC. Protein: CASSLSSYGYTF.